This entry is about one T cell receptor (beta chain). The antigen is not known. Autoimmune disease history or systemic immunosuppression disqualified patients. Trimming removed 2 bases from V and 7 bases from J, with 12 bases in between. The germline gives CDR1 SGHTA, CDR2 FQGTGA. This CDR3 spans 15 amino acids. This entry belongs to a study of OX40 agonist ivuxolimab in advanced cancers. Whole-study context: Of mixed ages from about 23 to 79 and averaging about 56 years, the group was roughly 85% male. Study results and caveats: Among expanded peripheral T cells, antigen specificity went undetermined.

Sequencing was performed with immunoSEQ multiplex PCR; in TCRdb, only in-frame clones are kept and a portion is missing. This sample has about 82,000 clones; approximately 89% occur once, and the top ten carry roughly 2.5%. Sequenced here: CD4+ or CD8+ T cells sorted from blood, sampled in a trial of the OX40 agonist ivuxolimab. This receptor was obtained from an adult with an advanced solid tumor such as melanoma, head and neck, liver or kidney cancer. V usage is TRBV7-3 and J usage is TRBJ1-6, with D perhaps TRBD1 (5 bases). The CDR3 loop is CASSLGAAQNSPLHF. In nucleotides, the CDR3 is TGTGCCAGCAGCTTAGGGGCGGCCCAAAATTCACCCCTCCACTTT.